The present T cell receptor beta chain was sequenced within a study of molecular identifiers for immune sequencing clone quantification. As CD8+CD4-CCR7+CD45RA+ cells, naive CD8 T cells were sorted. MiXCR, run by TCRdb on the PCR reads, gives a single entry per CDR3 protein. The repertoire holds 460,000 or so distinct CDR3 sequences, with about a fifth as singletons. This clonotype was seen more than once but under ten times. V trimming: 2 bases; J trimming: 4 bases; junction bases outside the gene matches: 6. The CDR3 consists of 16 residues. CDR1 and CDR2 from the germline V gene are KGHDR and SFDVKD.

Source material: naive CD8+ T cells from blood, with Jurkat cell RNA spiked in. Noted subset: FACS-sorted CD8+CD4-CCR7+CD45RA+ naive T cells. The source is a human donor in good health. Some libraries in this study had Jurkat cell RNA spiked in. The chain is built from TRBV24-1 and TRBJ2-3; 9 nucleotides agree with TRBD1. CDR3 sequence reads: CATSDSRTGDPDTQYF. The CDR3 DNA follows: TGTGCCACCAGTGATTCTAGGACAGGGGATCCAGATACGCAGTATTTT.